This T cell receptor beta chain was sequenced for a study of metastatic and nonmetastatic thyroid tumors. V gave up 0 bases and J gave up 3 bases, with 9 bases separating them. Germline lookup yields CDR1 WNHNN and CDR2 SYGVQD (reference sequence). The CDR3 is made up of 14 amino acids. By sample share, this clone is medium-sized. Via MiXCR, TCRdb re-called the PCR reads. The sample holds approximately 17,000 clones, 28% seen once. All patients were untreated before thyroid surgery. Material for sequencing was tumor tissue. The gene calls are TRBV10-1 and TRBJ2-7; D not resolved. The TCR was taken from a female donor with papillary thyroid cancer or a benign thyroid nodule (not recorded which). Some clones in this sample may be carry-over from other donors' samples. For the CDR3, the DNA is TGCGCCAGCAGTGAGTCGTTGAGTGACTACGAGCAGTACTTC. Its protein product is CASSESLSDYEQYF.